This record covers a single T cell receptor beta chain. Its matching antigen is unknown. In germline, CDR1 is SQVTM, CDR2 ANQGSEA. The CDR3 loop spans 17 amino acids. With 1 base clipped from V and 2 bases from J, the junction kept 9 bases outside the gene matches. This entry is derived from a study of cytomegalovirus exposure and HLA in healthy donors. Study information: HLA-typed donors contributed approximately 86 million unique TCRs, which were held in an early data release. Overall study results and limits: For most TCR sequences rarity was the rule, although some public TCRs occurred in many donors.

The PCR contained 60 Vbeta and 13 Jbeta primers. Assay used: immunoSEQ multiplex PCR; TCRdb lists only in-frame clones, some missing. The table records some 110,000 clones, roughly 80% of them present only once. V usage is TRBV29-1 and J usage is TRBJ2-5, with 11 bases aligning to TRBD2. The receptor was derived from a man over 45 in good health and CMV-seronegative. Sequences were obtained from PBMCs. The CDR3 DNA reads as TGCAGCGTTGAAGGGGGGCTCGGACTAGCGGGTCAAGAGACCCAGTACTTC. Translated, it gives CSVEGGLGLAGQETQYF.